Each of the 16 T cell receptor beta chains below was sequenced from the same sample in a study of tumor-infiltrating lymphocytes in glioblastoma multiforme. TCR beta libraries were built from RNA through three nested multiplex PCR rounds using modified ARM-PCR. TCRdb fed the multiplex PCR reads into MiXCR, producing one record per CDR3 protein. Among approximately 11,000 distinct CDR3 sequences listed, 65% to 75% were seen once. Sequencing used brain tumor tissue. The source of these receptors is a male donor with glioblastoma.

This clonotype was counted between two and nine times. The V gene is TRBV6-6, the J gene TRBJ1-2, with TRBD1 matching 8 bases. Unmatched junction bases numbered 10, after V lost 5 bases and J lost 8 bases. Germline V gives CDR1 MNHNY, CDR2 SVGAGI (reference sequence). The length of the CDR3 is 14 residues. The CDR3 coding sequence is TGTGCCAGCAGTGCCGGACAGGGATTAGGAGGCTACACCTTC. Its protein is CASSAGQGLGGYTF.

By share of the sample, this clonotype is medium-sized (0.01 to 0.1%). The rearrangement uses TRBV6-1 and TRBJ2-1; TRBD1 is a possible D gene (5 bases). The V gene lost 7 bases and the J gene lost 4 bases, with 8 bases spanning the gap. Germline CDR1 is MNHNS and CDR2 is SASEGT. The CDR3 has 12 residues. The CDR3 DNA reads as TGTGCCAGCACAGGACAATACAATGAGCAGTTCTTC. Encoded protein: CASTGQYNEQFF.

The chain is built from TRBV11-2 and TRBJ2-1, with 7 bases that match TRBD2. The CDR3 spans 16 residues. Per the germline V gene, CDR1 is SGHAT and CDR2 is FQNNGV. V shed 0 bases, J shed 0 bases, and the junction held 2 bases outside the gene matches. The CDR3 spells CASSLDLAGSYNEQFF. The CDR3 DNA reads as TGTGCCAGCAGCTTAGATTTAGCGGGCTCCTACAATGAGCAGTTCTTC.

A note on this clonotype: Without the conserved terminal phenylalanine or tryptophan, this CDR3 likely stems from a read error. The J gene is TRBJ2-1, the V gene TRBV11-2, with D possibly TRBD2 on 5 matching bases. Trimming shortened V by 0 bases and J by 6 bases, and 12 bases separated the two germline ends. This CDR3 spans 15 amino acids. Germline-derived CDR1 and CDR2 are SGHAT and FQNNGV. For the CDR3, the DNA is TGTGCCAGCAGCTTAGATCGGGATACCATCAATGAGCAGTTCTTA. Encoded protein: CASSLDRDTINEQFL.

On this clonotype itself: The CDR3 does not end in the conserved phenylalanine or tryptophan, so this is likely a read error. This rearrangement joins TRBV11-3 to TRBJ2-1; D ambiguous. The germline V gene has CDR1 SGHNT and CDR2 YENEEA. The CDR3 is made up of 14 amino acids. CDR3 nucleotides: TGTGCCATCAGCTTTGCTGGGGCCTACAATGAGCAGTTCCTC. It translates to CAISFAGAYNEQFL.

The chain recombines TRBV21-1 with TRBJ2-4; TRBD1 is taken as the D call from the table, unchecked against the DNA. TRBV21-1 is designated a pseudogene. The CDR3 is 16 amino acids. The CDR3 is CSSSKGDTGLKNIQYF. Written as DNA, the CDR3 is TGTAGCAGCAGCAAAGGGGACACAGGGCTTAAAAACATTCAGTACTTC.

A remark on this clonotype: This CDR3 fails to terminate in the conserved phenylalanine or tryptophan, so it likely reflects a read error. V is TRBV29-1 and J is TRBJ2-1, with D possibly being TRBD1 (6 bases). CDR3 length: 14 amino acids. The germline gives CDR1 SQVTM, CDR2 ANQGSEA. CDR3 sequence reads: CSVGGRQVGNDQFL. The CDR3 DNA is TGCAGCGTTGGGGGGCGGCAGGTGGGCAATGATCAGTTCTTG.

This clonotype was recorded once. The chain combines TRBV7-2 with TRBJ2-7, with 10 bases fitting TRBD2. V was clipped by 3 bases and J by 6 bases; unmatched bases: 14. The germline V gene has CDR1 SGHTA and CDR2 FQGNSA. The CDR3 is 17 amino acids. CDR3 sequence: CASSFVLAAGGRGEQYF. Written as DNA, the CDR3 is TGTGCCAGCAGCTTTGTACTCGCAGCGGGAGGGCGGGGCGAGCAGTACTTC.

The chain carries TRBV6-5 and TRBJ1-5; 7 positions agree with TRBD1. CDR3 length: 14 amino acids. V dropped 0 bases and J dropped 4; count of bases not matched to a gene: 0. CDR1 and CDR2 (germline): MNHEY, SVGAGI. The CDR3 DNA is TGTGCCAGCAGTTACTCGGACAGGAATCAGCCCCAGCATTTT. Residues: CASSYSDRNQPQHF.

This clonotype was detected only a few times. The V and J genes are TRBV11-2 and TRBJ2-1; D is perhaps TRBD1 or TRBD2 (5 bases each). The CDR3 consists of 15 residues. Germline assignment: CDR1 SGHAT and CDR2 FQNNGV. With 6 bases removed from V and 0 bases from J, the gap between germline ends came to 12 bases. This CDR3 is CASRRDVSSYNEQFF. The CDR3 region has the DNA TGTGCCAGCAGACGGGACGTCAGCTCCTACAATGAGCAGTTCTTC.

Concerning this clonotype itself: The final CDR3 position lacks the conserved phenylalanine or tryptophan, pointing to a likely read error. The chain combines TRBV20-1 with TRBJ2-7, with no clear D. Between the trimmed V and J ends, which lost 0 bases and 4 bases, there was a span of 16 bases. The CDR3 is 15 residues long. Germline V gene sequence: CDR1 DFQATT, CDR2 SNEGSKA (reference sequence). In DNA form, the CDR3 reads TGCAGTGCTAGAGAAGGGATTTCGGAGAGTTACGAGCAGTACCTC. This codes for CSAREGISESYEQYL.

This clonotype was seen a handful of times. One end of the junction varies from germline; a read error may be responsible. The gene calls are TRBV11-2 and TRBJ2-7; 8 bases match TRBD2. This CDR3 is 14 amino acids long. Germline V lookup: CDR1 SGHAT, CDR2 FQNNGV. This CDR3 is CASSLGGRMYGQYF. For the CDR3, the DNA is TGTGCCAGCAGCTTAGGCGGGAGGATGTACGGGCAGTACTTC.

A remark on this clonotype: At one of its ends the junction is not consistent with the germline gene, which may arise from a read error. The CDR3 spells CARSSDRGSYEQYF. Written as DNA, the CDR3 is TGTGCCAGAAGTTCGGATAGGGGCTCCTACGAGCAGTACTTC. The gene calls are TRBV6-5 and TRBJ2-7, with TRBD1 as a possible D gene (5 bases). Germline V gene data show CDR1 as MNHEY and CDR2 as SVGAGI. The CDR3 sequence is 14 residues long.

As concerns this clonotype: Germline is not matched at one junction end, which may reflect a read error. V is TRBV7-9 and J is TRBJ1-1; D possibly corresponds to TRBD1 (6 bases). Germline V gene lookup returns CDR1 SEHNR and CDR2 FQNEAQ (reference sequence). The CDR3 extends over 17 amino acids. The CDR3 coding sequence is TGTGCCGGCAGCAATGTTGGGGGGCTGTTATGGAACACTGCAGCTTTCTTT. As protein: CAGSNVGGLLWNTAAFF. Full variable domain (remainder filled in from reference TRBV7-9 and TRBJ1-1): DTGVSQNPRHKITKRGQNVTFRCDPISEHNRLYWYRQTLGQGPEFLTYFQNEAQLEKSRLLSDRFSAERPKGSFSTLEIQRTEQGDSAMYLCAGSNVGGLLWNTAAFFGQGTRLTVV.

Concerning this clonotype: Mismatch with germline at one junction end may stem from a read error. For the CDR3, the DNA is TGTGCAAGCAGCTTAGACGAACCCATAGATACGCAGTATTTT. The encoded protein is CASSLDEPIDTQYF. This chain joins TRBV11-2 and TRBJ2-3; D unresolved. This CDR3 region has 14 residues. CDR1 SGHAT and CDR2 FQNNGV come from the germline V gene.

This clonotype has only a few counts. This chain joins TRBV29-1 and TRBJ2-1; 10 bases are shared with TRBD1. From germline, CDR1 is SQVTM and CDR2 ANQGSEA. J lost 11 bases, V lost 7 bases, and 11 bases had no gene match. This CDR3 region has 13 residues. The chain's CDR3 is CSARGGQGLQQFF. The DNA of the CDR3 is TGCAGCGCCCGGGGGGGACAGGGGTTGCAGCAGTTCTTC.